This T cell receptor (beta chain) was captured by sequencing in a study of T cells in Graves' hyperthyroidism and ophthalmopathy. In its sample, this clonotype was seen once. TCR beta CDR3 sequences were amplified from RNA transcripts. TCR CDR3 underwent first-round RT-PCR with the HTBI primer set. Each CDR3 protein is one row after TCRdb ran MiXCR on the multiplex PCR reads. The table has about 550,000 distinct CDR3 sequences, 20% to 25% seen once. CDR1 and CDR2 from the germline V gene are MDHEN and SYDVKM. With 6 bases removed from V and 2 bases from J, the gap between germline ends came to 11 bases. This CDR3 is built from 13 residues.

The sequence derives from a man aged 18-30 years with Graves' hyperthyroidism. The chain links TRBV28 to TRBJ2-7, with unresolved D. The material sequenced was blood. The CDR3 DNA sequence: TGTGCCAGCAGGGCGGAGATCCCCTACGAGCAGTACTTC. It translates to CASRAEIPYEQYF.